Below, 4 T cell receptor beta chains from the same sample are listed, as sequenced in a study of Siglec-9 on CD8 T cells in melanoma. TCRdb keeps only in-frame clones here, not all; method: immunoSEQ multiplex PCR. The data show around 35,000 clones, roughly 84% seen once. The sequenced sample consisted of Siglec-9- CD8+ T cells sorted from blood. Receptor source: a human donor in good health.

A few counts support this clone. This sequence joins TRBV27 and TRBJ1-1, with D uncertain. V was clipped by 3 bases and J by 1 base, with 6 bases between them. This CDR3 has 13 residues. Germline CDR1 and CDR2: MNHEY and SMNVEV (reference sequence). CDR3 DNA: TGTGCCAGCAGTTTTATCTCGAACACTGAAGCTTTCTTT. Its protein is CASSFISNTEAFF.

The chain links TRBV7-9 to TRBJ2-1, with D possibly matching TRBD2 (5 bases). Germline V gives CDR1 SEHNR, CDR2 FQNEAQ (reference sequence). Trimming removed 3 bases at V and 6 bases at J, with 9 bases between. The CDR3 is 13 amino acids. As DNA, the CDR3 is TGTGCCAGCAGCTTTGCGGCGGGCAATGAGCAGTTCTTC. Translation: CASSFAAGNEQFF.

In this sample, this clone turned up a few times. The chain is built from TRBV2 and TRBJ1-1; D is uncertain. The ends were cut back, 0 bases at V and 6 bases at J, with 8 bases in the middle. This CDR3 has 13 residues. Per the germline V gene, CDR1 is SNHLY and CDR2 is FYNNEI. Here the CDR3 reads CASSEALRPEAFF. The CDR3 DNA reads TGTGCCAGCAGTGAAGCGCTTCGACCTGAAGCTTTCTTT.

J is TRBJ2-7 and V is TRBV10-3, with 12 positions matching TRBD1. Germline lookup yields CDR1 ENHRY and CDR2 SYGVKD. The V gene end was trimmed by 3 bases and the J gene end by 5 bases; junction bases not matched to a gene: 5. The CDR3 totals 15 residues. The CDR3, as DNA: TGTGCCATCAGTGATGGTGGGACAGGGGGCCACGAGCAGTACTTC. Encoded protein: CAISDGGTGGHEQYF.